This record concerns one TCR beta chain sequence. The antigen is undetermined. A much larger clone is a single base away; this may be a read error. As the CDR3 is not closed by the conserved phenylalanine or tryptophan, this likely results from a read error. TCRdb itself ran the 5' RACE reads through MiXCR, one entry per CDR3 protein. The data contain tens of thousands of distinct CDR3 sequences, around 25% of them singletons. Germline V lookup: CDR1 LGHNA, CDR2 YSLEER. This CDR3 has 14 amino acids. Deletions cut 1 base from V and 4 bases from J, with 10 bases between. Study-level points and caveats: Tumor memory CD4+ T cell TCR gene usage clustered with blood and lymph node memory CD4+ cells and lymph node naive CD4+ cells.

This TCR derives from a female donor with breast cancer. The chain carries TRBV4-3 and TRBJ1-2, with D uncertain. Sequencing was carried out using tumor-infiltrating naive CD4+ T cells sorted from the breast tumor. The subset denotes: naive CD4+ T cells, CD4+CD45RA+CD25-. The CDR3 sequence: CASSQATFGYGYTL. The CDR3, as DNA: TGCGCCAGCAGCCAAGCGACATTTGGCTATGGCTACACCCTC.